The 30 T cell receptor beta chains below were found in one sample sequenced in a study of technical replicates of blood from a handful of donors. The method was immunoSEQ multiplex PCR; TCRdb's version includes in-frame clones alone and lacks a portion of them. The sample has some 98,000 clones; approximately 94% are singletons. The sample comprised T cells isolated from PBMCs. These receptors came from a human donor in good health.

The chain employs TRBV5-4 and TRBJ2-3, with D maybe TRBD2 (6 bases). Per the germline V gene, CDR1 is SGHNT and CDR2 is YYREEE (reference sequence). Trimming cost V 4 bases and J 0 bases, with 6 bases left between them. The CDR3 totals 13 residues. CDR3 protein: CASSGTSTDTQYF. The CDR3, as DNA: TGTGCCAGCAGCGGGACTAGCACAGATACGCAGTATTTT.

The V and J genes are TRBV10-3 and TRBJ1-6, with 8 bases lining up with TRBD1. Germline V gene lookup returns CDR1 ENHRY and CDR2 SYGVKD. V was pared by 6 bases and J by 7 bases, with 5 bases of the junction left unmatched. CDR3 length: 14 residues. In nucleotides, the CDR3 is TGTGCCATCAGGGACAGGGTGGGCAATTCACCCCTCCACTTT. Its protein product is CAIRDRVGNSPLHF.

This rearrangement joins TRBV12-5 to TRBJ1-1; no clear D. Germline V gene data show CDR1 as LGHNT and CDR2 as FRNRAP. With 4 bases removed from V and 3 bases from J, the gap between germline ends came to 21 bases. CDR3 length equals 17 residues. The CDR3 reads CASGSPDRIEEDTEAFF. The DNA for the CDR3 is TGTGCTAGTGGTTCACCGGATCGCATAGAGGAAGACACTGAAGCTTTCTTT.

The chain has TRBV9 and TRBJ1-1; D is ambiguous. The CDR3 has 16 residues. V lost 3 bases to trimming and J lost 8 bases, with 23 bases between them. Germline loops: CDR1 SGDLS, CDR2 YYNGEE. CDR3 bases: TGTGCCAGCAGCGCCTCGACTGGGGAGTTTTCTCTAGAAGCTTTCTTT. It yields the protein CASSASTGEFSLEAFF.

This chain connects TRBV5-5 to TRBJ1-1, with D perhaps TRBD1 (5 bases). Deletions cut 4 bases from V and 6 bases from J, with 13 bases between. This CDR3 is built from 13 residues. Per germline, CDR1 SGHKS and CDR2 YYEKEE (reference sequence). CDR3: CASSPPRGAEAFF. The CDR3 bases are TGTGCCAGCAGCCCGCCTCGGGGGGCTGAAGCTTTCTTT.

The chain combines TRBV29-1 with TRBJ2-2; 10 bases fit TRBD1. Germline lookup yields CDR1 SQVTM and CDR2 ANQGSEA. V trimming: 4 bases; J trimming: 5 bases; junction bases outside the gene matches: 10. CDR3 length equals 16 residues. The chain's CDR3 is CSVVGVGTGDTGELFF. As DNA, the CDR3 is TGCAGCGTTGTAGGGGTGGGGACAGGGGATACCGGGGAGCTGTTTTTT.

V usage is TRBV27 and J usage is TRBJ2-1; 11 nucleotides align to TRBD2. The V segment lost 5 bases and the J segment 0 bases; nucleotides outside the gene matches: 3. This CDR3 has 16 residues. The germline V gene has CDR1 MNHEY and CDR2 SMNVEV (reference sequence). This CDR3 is CASSTSGSSSYNEQFF. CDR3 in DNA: TGTGCCAGCAGTACTAGCGGGAGTTCCTCCTACAATGAGCAGTTCTTC.

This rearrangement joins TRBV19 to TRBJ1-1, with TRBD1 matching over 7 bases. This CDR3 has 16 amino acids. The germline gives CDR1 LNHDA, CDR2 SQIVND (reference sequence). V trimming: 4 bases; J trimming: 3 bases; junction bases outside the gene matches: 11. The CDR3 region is CASSNRYRGEDTEAFF. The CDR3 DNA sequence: TGTGCCAGTAGTAACCGCTACAGGGGCGAAGACACTGAAGCTTTCTTT. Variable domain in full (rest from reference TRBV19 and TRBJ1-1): DGGITQSPKYLFRKEGQNVTLSCEQNLNHDAMYWYRQDPGQGLRLIYYSQIVNDFQKGDIAEGYSVSREKKESFPLTVTSAQKNPTAFYLCASSNRYRGEDTEAFFGQGTRLTVV.

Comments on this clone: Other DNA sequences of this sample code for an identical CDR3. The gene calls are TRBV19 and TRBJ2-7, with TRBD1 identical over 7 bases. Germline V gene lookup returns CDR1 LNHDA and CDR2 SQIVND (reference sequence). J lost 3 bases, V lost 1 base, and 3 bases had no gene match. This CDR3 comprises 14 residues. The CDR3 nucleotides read TGTGCCAGTAGTATAGGGGCAGGGGGCTACGAGCAGTACTTC. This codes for CASSIGAGGYEQYF.

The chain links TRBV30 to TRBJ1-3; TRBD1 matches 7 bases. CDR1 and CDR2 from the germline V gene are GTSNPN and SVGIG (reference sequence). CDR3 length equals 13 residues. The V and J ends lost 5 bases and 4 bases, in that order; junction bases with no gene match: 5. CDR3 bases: TGTGCCTGGGGGGACAGCGGAGGAAACACCATATATTTT. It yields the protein CAWGDSGGNTIYF.

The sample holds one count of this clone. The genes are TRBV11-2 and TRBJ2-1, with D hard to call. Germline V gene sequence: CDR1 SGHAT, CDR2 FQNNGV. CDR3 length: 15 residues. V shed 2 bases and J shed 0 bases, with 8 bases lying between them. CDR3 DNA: TGTGCCAGCAGCTTATTCAGTACCTCCTACAATGAGCAGTTCTTC. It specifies CASSLFSTSYNEQFF.

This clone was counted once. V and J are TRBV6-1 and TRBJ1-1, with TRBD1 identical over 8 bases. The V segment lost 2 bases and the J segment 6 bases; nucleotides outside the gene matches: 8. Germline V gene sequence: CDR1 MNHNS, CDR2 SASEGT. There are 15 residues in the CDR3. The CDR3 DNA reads TGTGCCAGCAGTGAACAGGGGGCCTTTTTTTCTGAAGCTTTCTTT. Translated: CASSEQGAFFSEAFF.

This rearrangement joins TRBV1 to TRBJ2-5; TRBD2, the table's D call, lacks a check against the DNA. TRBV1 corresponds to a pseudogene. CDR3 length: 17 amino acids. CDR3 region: CTSSQDPGSSKWETQYF. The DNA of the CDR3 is TGCACCAGCAGCCAAGATCCCGGTTCTAGCAAGTGGGAGACCCAGTACTTC.

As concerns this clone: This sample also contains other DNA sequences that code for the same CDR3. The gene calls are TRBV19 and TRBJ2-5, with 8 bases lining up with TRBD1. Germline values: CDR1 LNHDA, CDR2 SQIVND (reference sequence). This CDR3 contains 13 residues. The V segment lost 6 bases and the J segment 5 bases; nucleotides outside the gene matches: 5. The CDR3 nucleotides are TGTGCCAGTAGCACAACAGGGGGGGAGACCCAGTACTTC. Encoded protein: CASSTTGGETQYF.

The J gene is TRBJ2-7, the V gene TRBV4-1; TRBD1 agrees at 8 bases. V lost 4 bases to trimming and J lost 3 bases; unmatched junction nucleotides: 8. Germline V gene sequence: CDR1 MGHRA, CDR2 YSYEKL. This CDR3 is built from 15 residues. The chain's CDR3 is CASSPQPGGNYEQYF. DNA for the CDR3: TGCGCCAGCAGCCCACAACCAGGGGGCAACTACGAGCAGTACTTC.

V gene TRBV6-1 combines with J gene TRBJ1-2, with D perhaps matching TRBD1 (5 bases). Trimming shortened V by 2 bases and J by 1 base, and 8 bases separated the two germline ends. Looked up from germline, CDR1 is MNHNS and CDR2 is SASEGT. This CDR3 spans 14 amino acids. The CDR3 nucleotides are TGTGCCAGCAGTGAACTCAGGGATAACTATGGCTACACCTTC. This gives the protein CASSELRDNYGYTF.

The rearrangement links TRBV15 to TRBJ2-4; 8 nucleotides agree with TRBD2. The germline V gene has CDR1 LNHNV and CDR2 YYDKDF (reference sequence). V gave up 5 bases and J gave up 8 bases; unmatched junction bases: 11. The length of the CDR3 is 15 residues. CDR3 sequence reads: CATSLTGGQNYIQYF. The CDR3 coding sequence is TGTGCCACCAGCCTAACGGGGGGGCAGAATTACATTCAGTACTTC.

CDR3 sequence reads: CASSSPGQGENEQFF. The CDR3 coding sequence is TGTGCCAGCAGTTCCCCGGGACAGGGGGAAAATGAGCAGTTCTTC. The chain has TRBV6-6 and TRBJ2-1; 11 nucleotides align to TRBD1. Germline V gene sequence: CDR1 MNHNY, CDR2 SVGAGI (reference sequence). The J segment lost 7 bases and the V segment lost 4 bases, leaving 6 bases of the junction unmatched. The CDR3 is made up of 15 amino acids.

In DNA, the CDR3 is TGTGCCAGCTCGTCGGACAGGACTAACTATGGCTACACCTTC. Translation: CASSSDRTNYGYTF. The chain employs TRBV18 and TRBJ1-2, with 7 positions matching TRBD1. The V and J ends lost 6 bases and 0 bases, in that order; junction bases with no gene match: 4. CDR3 length: 14 amino acids. Germline-derived CDR1 and CDR2 are KGHSH and LQKENI.

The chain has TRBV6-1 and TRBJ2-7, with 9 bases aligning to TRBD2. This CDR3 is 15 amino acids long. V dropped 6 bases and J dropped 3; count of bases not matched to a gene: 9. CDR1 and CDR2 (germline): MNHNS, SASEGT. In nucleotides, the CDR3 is TGTGCCAGCAGAGACCAGGGTAGCGGGAGCTACGAGCAGTACTTC. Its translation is CASRDQGSGSYEQYF.

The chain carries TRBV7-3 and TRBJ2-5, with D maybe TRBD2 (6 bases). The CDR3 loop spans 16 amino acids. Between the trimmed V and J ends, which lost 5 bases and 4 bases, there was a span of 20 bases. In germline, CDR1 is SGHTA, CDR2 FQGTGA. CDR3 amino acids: CASSPKGGAGGETQYF. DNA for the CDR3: TGTGCCAGCAGCCCCAAAGGTGGGGCCGGGGGAGAGACCCAGTACTTC.

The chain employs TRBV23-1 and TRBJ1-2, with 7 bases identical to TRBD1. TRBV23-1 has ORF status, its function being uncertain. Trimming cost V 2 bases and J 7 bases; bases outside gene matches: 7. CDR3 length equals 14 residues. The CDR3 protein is CASSQRTGWGGYTF. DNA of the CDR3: TGCGCCAGCAGTCAAAGGACAGGCTGGGGTGGCTACACCTTC.

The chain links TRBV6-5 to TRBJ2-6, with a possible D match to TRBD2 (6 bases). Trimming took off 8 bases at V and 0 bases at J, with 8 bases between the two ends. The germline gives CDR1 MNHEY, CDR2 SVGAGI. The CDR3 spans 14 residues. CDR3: CASGGNSGANVLTF. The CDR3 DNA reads TGTGCCAGCGGCGGGAACTCTGGGGCCAACGTCCTGACTTTC.

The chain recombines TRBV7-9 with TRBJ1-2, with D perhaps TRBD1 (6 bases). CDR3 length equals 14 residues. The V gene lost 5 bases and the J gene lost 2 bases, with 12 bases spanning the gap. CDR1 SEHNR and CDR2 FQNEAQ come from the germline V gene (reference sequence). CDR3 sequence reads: CASSRTATNYGYTF. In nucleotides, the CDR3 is TGTGCCAGCAGCCGGACAGCGACAAACTATGGCTACACCTTC. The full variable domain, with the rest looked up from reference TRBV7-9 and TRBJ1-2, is DTGVSQNPRHKITKRGQNVTFRCDPISEHNRLYWYRQTLGQGPEFLTYFQNEAQLEKSRLLSDRFSAERPKGSFSTLEIQRTEQGDSAMYLCASSRTATNYGYTFGSGTRLTVV.

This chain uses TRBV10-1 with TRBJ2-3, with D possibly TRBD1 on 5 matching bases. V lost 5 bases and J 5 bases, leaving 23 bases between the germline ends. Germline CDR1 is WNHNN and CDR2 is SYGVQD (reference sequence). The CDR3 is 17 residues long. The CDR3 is CASSLEPTGRGQDTQYF. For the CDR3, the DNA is TGCGCCAGCAGTCTCGAGCCAACAGGAAGAGGACAAGATACGCAGTATTTT.

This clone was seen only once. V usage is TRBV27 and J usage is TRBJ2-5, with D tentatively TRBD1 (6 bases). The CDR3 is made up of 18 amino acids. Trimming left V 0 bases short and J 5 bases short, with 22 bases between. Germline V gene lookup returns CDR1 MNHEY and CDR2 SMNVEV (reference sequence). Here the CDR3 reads CASSLSVQTRGDMETQYF. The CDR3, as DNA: TGTGCCAGCAGTTTATCCGTCCAAACCAGGGGCGATATGGAGACCCAGTACTTC.

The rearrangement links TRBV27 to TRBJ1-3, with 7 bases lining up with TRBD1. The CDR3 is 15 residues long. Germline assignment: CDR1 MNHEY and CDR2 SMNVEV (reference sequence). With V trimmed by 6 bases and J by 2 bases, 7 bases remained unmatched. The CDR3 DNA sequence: TGTGCCAGCAGGGCCCTCGGGACAGCTGGAAACACCATATATTTT. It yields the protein CASRALGTAGNTIYF.

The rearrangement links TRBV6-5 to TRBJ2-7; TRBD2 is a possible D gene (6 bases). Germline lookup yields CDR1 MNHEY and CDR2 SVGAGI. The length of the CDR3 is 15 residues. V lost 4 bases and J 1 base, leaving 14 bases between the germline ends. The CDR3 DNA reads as TGTGCCAGCAGTTGGTCCGGGACTCCATCCTACGAGCAGTACTTC. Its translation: CASSWSGTPSYEQYF.

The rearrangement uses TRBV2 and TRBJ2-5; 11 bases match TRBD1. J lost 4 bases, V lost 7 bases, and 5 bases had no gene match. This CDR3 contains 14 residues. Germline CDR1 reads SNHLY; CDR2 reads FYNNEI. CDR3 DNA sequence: TGTGCCAGCATCCGGGACAGGGGGATAGAGACCCAGTACTTC. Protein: CASIRDRGIETQYF.

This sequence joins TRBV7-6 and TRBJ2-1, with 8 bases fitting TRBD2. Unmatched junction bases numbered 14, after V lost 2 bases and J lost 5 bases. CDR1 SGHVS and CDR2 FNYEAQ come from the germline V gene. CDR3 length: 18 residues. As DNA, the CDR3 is TGTGCCAGCAGCTTAAGGCTCTTGGGGACGGGGGGGCACAATGAGCAGTTCTTC. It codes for CASSLRLLGTGGHNEQFF. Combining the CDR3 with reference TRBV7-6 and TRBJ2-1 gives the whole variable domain GAGVSQSPRYKVTKRGQDVALRCDPISGHVSLYWYRQALGQGPEFLTYFNYEAQQDKSGLPNDRFSAERPEGSISTLTIQRTEQRDSAMYRCASSLRLLGTGGHNEQFFGPGTRLTVL.